This record covers a single TCR beta chain. Its antigen is unidentified. Method: immunoSEQ multiplex PCR; TCRdb's copy keeps in-frame clones and lacks some. Of around 7,000 clones listed, approximately 78% are singletons. The CDR3 is made up of 11 amino acids. V dropped 4 bases and J dropped 8 bases, with 8 bases sitting between them. CDR1 and CDR2 (germline): MGHRA, YSYEKL. This entry comes from a study of OX40 agonist ivuxolimab in advanced cancers. Study outcomes and limitations: People who partly responded at 0.1-3.0 mg/kg had some of the least clonal expansion seen. There were also nonresponders showing low normalized T-cell clonal expansion.

The sequence was collected from an adult with an advanced solid tumor such as melanoma, head and neck, liver or kidney cancer. The starting material was CD4+ or CD8+ T cells sorted from blood, obtained in a trial of the OX40 agonist ivuxolimab. The J gene is TRBJ1-1, the V gene TRBV4-1; D is unclear. CDR3 protein: CASSRSAEAFF. The CDR3 DNA follows: TGCGCCAGCAGCCGGTCGGCCGAAGCTTTCTTT.